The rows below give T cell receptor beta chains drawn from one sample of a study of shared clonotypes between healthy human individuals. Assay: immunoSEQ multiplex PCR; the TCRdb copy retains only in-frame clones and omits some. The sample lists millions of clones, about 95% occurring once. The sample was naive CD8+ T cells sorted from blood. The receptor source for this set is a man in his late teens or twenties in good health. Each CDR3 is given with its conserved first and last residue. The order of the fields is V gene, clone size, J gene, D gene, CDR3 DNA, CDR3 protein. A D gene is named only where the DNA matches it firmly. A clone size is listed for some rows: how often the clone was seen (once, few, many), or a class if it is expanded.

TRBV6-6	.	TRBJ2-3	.	TGTGCCAGCAGTTACTTCCGCCTAATTAGCACAGATACGCAGTATTTT	CASSYFRLISTDTQYF
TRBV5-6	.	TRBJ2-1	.	TGTGCCAGCAGCTTCAGGAGCTCCTACAATGAGCAGTTCTTC	CASSFRSSYNEQFF
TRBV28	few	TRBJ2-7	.	TGTGCCAGCAGTTTAATCTACGAGCAGTACTTC	CASSLIYEQYF
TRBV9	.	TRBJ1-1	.	TGTGCCAGCAGCCCCCATTTGACAGATGGAGGCACTGAAGCTTTCTTT	CASSPHLTDGGTEAFF
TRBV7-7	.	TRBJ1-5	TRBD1	TGTGCTAGCAGGCTACAGGGGAATCAGCCCCAGCATTTT	CASRLQGNQPQHF
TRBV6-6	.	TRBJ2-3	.	TGTGCCAGCAGTTACTTGGCGGCCTCAGATACGCAGTATTTT	CASSYLAASDTQYF
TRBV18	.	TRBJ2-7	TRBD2	TGTGCCAGCTCACCACCGGGGGAGGGCTACGAGCAGTACTTC	CASSPPGEGYEQYF
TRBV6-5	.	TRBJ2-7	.	TGTGCCAGCAGCCTGAGCGCCCTTCGGGCCTACGAGCAGTACTTC	CASSLSALRAYEQYF
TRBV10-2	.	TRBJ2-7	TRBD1	TGCGCCAGCAGTGAGTCGTTGGGGGACAGGGCCAGCTACGAGCAGTACTTC	CASSESLGDRASYEQYF
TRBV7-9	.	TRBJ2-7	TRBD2	TGTGCCAGCAGCCCGACTAGCGGCTACGAGCAGTACTTC	CASSPTSGYEQYF
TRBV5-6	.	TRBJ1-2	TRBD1	TGTGCCAGCAGCTTGTTGACAGGGGTCCGTGGCTACACCTTC	CASSLLTGVRGYTF
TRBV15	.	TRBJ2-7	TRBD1	TGTGCCACCAGCAGAAGTGGACAGGGGAACGAGCAGTACTTC	CATSRSGQGNEQYF
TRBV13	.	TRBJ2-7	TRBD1	TGTGCCAGCAGCTTAGGAGTCGGGACAGCTTCCTACGAGCAGTACTTC	CASSLGVGTASYEQYF
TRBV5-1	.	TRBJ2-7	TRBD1	TGCGCCAGCAGTTCCCCGGGACAGATTTACGAGCAGTACTTC	CASSSPGQIYEQYF